The source of this T cell receptor (beta chain) is a study of cytomegalovirus exposure and HLA in healthy donors. A remark on this clone: The target antigen is unknown.

Findings and limits, study-wide: Several of the most significant clusters appeared linked to common viral pathogens, based on a later analysis. Equally common other TCR beta chains were less clonally expanded than HLA-associated ones, a later analysis found.

The PCR made use of 60 Vbeta and 13 Jbeta primers. Assay used: immunoSEQ multiplex PCR; TCRdb lists only in-frame clones, some missing. This table holds about 120,000 clones, around 76% found once. The CDR3 runs 13 residues. Germline values: CDR1 SGHAT, CDR2 FQNNGV. V lost 10 bases, J lost 3 bases, and 15 bases lay in between. The clonotype originates from a man in his 60s in good health and CMV-seropositive. Material for sequencing was PBMCs. The chain combines TRBV11-2 with TRBJ1-2, with D unresolved. CDR3 nucleotides: TGTGCCACCTCCTTCCGGGTCGACTATGGCTACACCTTC. Protein product: CATSFRVDYGYTF.